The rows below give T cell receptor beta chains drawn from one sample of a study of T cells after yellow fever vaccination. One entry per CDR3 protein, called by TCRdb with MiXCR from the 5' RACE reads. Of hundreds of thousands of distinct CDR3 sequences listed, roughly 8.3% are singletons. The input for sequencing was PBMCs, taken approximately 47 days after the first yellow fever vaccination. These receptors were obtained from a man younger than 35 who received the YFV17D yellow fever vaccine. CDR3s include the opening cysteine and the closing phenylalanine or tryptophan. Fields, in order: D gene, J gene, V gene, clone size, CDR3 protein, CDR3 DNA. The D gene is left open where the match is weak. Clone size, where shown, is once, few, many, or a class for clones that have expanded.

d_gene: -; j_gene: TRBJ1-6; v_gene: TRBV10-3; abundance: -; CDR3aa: CAISTLGPDNSPLHF; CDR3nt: TGTGCCATCAGCACCCTCGGCCCAGATAATTCACCCCTCCACTTT
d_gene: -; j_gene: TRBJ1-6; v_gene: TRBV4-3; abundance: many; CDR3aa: CASSQDPRQAYSPLHF; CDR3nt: TGCGCCAGCAGCCAAGATCCGCGACAGGCCTATTCACCCCTCCACTTT
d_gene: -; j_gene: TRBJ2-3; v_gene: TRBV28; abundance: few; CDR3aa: CASRTITDTQYF; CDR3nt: TGTGCCAGCAGGACCATCACAGATACGCAGTATTTT
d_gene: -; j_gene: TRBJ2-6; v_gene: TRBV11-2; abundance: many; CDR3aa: CASRFSGANVLTF; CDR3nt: TGTGCCAGCCGCTTCTCTGGGGCCAACGTCCTGACTTTC
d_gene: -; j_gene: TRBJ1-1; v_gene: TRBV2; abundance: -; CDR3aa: CASSEEVVSEAFF; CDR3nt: TGTGCCAGCAGCGAAGAAGTCGTGTCTGAAGCTTTCTTT
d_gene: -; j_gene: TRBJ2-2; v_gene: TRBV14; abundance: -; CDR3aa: CASTRVGTGELFF; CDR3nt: TGTGCCAGCACAAGGGTTGGCACCGGGGAGCTGTTTTTT
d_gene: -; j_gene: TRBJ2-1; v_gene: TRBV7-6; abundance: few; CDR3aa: CASSSRGAGAPEEQFF; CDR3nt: TGTGCCAGCAGCTCGAGGGGGGCGGGGGCACCGGAAGAGCAGTTCTTC
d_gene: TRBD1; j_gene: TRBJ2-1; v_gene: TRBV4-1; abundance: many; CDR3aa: CASSQGGTAYNEQFF; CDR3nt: TGCGCCAGCAGCCAAGGAGGGACAGCATACAATGAGCAGTTCTTC
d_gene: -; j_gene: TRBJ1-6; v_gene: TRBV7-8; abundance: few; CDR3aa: CASSLGDGYSPLHF; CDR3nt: TGTGCCAGCAGCTTAGGGGACGGATATTCACCCCTCCACTTT
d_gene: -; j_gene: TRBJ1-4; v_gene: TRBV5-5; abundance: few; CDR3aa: CASSSPEGAETNEKLFF; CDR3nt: TGTGCCAGCAGCTCCCCGGAGGGTGCAGAAACTAATGAAAAACTGTTTTTT
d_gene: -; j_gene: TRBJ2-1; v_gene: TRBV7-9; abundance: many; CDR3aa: CASSPSKGVGEQFF; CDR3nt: TGTGCCAGCAGCCCAAGCAAGGGGGTTGGCGAGCAGTTCTTC
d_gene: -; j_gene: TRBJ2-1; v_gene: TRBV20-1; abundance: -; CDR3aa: CSANAGHNEQFF; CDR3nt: TGCAGTGCCAACGCAGGGCACAATGAGCAGTTCTTC
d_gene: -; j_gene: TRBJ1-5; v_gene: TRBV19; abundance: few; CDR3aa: CASSSGRHQPQHF; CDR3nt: TGTGCCAGTAGCTCGGGGCGCCATCAGCCCCAGCATTTT
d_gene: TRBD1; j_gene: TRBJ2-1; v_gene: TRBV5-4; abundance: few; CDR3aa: CASSLDRGSREQFF; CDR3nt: TGTGCCAGCAGCCTGGACAGGGGAAGTCGTGAGCAGTTCTTC
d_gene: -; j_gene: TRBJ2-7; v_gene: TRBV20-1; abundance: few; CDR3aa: CSASSDSWSSYEQYF; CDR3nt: TGCAGTGCTAGTTCGGACAGTTGGAGCTCCTACGAGCAGTACTTC
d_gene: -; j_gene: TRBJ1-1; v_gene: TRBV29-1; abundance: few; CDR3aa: CSVEDRSGGPFF; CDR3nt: TGCAGCGTTGAAGATAGGAGCGGGGGCCCTTTCTTT
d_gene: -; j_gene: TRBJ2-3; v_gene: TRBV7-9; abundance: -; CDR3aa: CASSLDSADTQYF; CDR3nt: TGTGCCAGCAGCTTGGACAGCGCAGATACGCAGTATTTT
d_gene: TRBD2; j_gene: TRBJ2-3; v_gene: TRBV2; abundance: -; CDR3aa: CASSGDIASGTSGGDTQYF; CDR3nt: TGTGCCAGCAGCGGCGATATTGCTTCCGGGACTAGCGGGGGAGATACGCAGTATTTT
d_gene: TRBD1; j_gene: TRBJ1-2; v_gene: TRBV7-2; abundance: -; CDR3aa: CASTASLTGGDFGYTF; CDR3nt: TGTGCCAGTACTGCCAGTTTGACAGGGGGTGATTTCGGCTACACCTTC
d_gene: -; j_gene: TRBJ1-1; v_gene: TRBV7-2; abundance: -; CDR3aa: CASSFMGANTEAFF; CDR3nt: TGTGCCAGCAGCTTTATGGGGGCGAACACTGAAGCTTTCTTT
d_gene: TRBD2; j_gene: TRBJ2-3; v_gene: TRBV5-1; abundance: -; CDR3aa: CASSFGTSGADPPYTQYF; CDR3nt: TGCGCCAGCAGCTTCGGGACTAGCGGGGCCGATCCACCTTATACGCAGTATTTT
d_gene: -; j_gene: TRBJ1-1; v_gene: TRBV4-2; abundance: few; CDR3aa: CASSQDTLERNTEAFF; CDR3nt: TGTGCCAGCAGCCAAGATACCCTGGAGAGGAACACTGAAGCTTTCTTT
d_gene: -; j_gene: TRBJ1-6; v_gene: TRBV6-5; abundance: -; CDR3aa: CASSYYLGNSPLHF; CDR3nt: TGTGCCAGCAGTTACTATCTCGGTAATTCACCCCTCCACTTT
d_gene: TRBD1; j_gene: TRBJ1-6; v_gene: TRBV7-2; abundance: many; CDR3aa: CASSWDSRALHF; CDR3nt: TGTGCCAGCAGCTGGGACAGCCGAGCCCTCCACTTT
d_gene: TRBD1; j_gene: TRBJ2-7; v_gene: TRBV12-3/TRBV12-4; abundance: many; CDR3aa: CASSPGTDYEQYF; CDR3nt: TGCGCCAGCAGCCCCGGGACAGACTACGAGCAGTACTTC
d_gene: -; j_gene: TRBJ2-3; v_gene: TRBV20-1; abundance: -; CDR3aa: CSADWTDTQYF; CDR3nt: TGCAGTGCAGATTGGACAGATACGCAGTATTTT
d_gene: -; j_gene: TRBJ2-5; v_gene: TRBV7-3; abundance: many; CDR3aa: CASSLDRGKETQYF; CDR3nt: TGTGCCAGCAGCTTAGATCGGGGTAAAGAGACCCAGTACTTC
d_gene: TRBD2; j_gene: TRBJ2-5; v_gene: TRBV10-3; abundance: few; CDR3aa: CAISEAGEGPQETQYF; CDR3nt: TGTGCCATCAGTGAGGCCGGGGAGGGACCACAAGAGACCCAGTACTTC
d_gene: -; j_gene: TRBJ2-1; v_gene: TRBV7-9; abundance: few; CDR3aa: CASSPTRRTRNNEQFF; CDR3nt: TGTGCCAGCAGCCCCACCCGACGGACGAGGAACAATGAGCAGTTCTTC
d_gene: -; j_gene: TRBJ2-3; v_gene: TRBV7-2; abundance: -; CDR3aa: CASSFATSYTQYF; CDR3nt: TGTGCCAGCAGCTTCGCAACCAGTTATACGCAGTATTTT
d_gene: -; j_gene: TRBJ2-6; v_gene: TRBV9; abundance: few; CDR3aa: CASSGRNSGANVLTF; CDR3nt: TGTGCCAGCAGCGGTCGGAACTCTGGGGCCAACGTCCTGACTTTC
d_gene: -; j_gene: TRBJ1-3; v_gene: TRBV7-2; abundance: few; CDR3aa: CASSPPGGRGNTIYF; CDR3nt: TGTGCCAGCAGCCCCCCCGGAGGCCGAGGAAACACCATATATTTT
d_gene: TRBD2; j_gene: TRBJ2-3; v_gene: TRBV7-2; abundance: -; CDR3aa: CASSSSGGLADTQYF; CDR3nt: TGTGCCAGCAGCTCTAGCGGGGGGCTAGCAGATACGCAGTATTTT
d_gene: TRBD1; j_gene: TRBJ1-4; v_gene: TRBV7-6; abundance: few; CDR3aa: CASSLAGGSRKLFF; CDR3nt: TGTGCCAGCAGCTTGGCAGGGGGTTCAAGAAAACTGTTTTTT
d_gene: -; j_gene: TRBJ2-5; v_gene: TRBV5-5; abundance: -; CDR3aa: CASKARVQETQYF; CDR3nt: TGTGCCAGCAAGGCGAGGGTTCAAGAGACCCAGTACTTC
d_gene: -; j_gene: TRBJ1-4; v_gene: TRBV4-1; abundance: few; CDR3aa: CASSQDRQATTNEKLFF; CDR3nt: TGCGCCAGCAGCCAAGATCGCCAGGCGACAACTAATGAAAAACTGTTTTTT
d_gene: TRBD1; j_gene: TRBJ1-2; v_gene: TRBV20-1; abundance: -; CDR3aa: CSATGGQGNGYTF; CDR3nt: TGCAGTGCTACCGGGGGACAGGGGAATGGCTACACCTTC
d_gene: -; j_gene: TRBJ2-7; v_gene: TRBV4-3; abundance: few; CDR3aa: CASSHTGNEQYF; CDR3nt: TGCGCCAGCAGCCACACAGGGAACGAGCAGTACTTC
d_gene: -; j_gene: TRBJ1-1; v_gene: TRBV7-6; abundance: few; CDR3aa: CASSLEARGRNTEAFF; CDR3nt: TGTGCCAGCAGCTTAGAGGCCAGGGGAAGGAACACTGAAGCTTTCTTT
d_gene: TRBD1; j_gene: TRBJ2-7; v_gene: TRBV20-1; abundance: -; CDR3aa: CSAMGQGVEEQYF; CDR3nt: TGCAGTGCTATGGGACAGGGAGTGGAAGAGCAGTACTTC
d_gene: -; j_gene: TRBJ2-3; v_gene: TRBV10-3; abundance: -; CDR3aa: CAISETSSYTDTQYF; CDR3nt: TGTGCCATCAGTGAAACAAGCAGCTACACAGATACGCAGTATTTT
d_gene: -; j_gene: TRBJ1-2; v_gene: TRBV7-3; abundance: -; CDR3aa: CASSPNQRGMDGYTF; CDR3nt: TGTGCCAGCAGCCCCAACCAGAGGGGGATGGATGGCTACACCTTC
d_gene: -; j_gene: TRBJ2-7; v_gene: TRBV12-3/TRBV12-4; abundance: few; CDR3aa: CASSFDSRAGLSYEQYF; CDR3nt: TGTGCCAGCAGTTTTGATTCCCGGGCAGGGCTGTCCTACGAGCAGTACTTC
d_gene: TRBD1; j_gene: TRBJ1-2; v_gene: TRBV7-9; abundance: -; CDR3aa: CATRGGGLEGYTF; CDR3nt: TGTGCCACCAGGGGGGGTGGCTTGGAGGGCTACACCTTC
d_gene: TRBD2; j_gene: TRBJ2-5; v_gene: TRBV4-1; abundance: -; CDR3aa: CASSHQSGGFQETQYF; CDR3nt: TGCGCCAGCAGCCACCAAAGCGGGGGCTTTCAAGAGACCCAGTACTTC
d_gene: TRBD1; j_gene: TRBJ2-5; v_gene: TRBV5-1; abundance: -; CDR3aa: CASSGTVLETQYF; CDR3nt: TGCGCCAGCAGCGGGACAGTGCTAGAGACCCAGTACTTC
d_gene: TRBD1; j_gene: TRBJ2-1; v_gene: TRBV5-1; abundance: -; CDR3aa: CASSLGYGTGSHNEQFF; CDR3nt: TGCGCCAGCAGCTTGGGGTACGGGACAGGGTCCCACAATGAGCAGTTCTTC
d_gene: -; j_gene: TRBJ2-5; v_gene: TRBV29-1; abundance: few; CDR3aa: CSANGQGLDHQETQYF; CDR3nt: TGCAGCGCCAACGGGCAGGGGCTGGACCACCAAGAGACCCAGTACTTC
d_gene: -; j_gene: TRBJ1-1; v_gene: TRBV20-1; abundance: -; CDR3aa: CSARDREVNTEAFF; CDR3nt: TGCAGTGCTAGAGATCGGGAGGTGAACACTGAAGCTTTCTTT
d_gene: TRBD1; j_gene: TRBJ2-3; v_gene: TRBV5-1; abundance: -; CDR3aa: CASSLEWGQGADTQYF; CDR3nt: TGCGCCAGCAGCTTGGAGTGGGGACAGGGGGCAGATACGCAGTATTTT
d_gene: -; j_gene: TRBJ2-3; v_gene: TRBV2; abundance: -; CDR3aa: CASSPQEGQYF; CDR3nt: TGTGCCAGCAGCCCTCAGGAGGGGCAGTATTTT
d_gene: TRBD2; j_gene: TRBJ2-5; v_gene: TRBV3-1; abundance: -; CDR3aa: CASSSWTSGDLYQETQYF; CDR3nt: TGTGCCAGCAGCTCATGGACTAGCGGGGACCTGTACCAAGAGACCCAGTACTTC
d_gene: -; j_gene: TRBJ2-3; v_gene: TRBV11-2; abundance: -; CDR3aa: CASSRLLTDTQYF; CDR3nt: TGTGCCAGCAGCCGATTGTTGACAGATACGCAGTATTTT
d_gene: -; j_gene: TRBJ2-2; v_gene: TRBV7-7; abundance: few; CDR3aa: CASSFRDTFTGELFF; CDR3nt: TGTGCTAGCAGCTTCCGGGACACATTCACCGGGGAGCTGTTTTTT
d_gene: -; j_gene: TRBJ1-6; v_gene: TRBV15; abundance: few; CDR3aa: CATSRDHSPLHF; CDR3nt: TGTGCCACCAGCAGAGATCATTCACCCCTCCACTTT
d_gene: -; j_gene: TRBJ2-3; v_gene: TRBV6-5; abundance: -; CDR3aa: CASSYSDFTDTQYF; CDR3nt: TGTGCCAGCAGTTACTCCGATTTCACAGATACGCAGTATTTT
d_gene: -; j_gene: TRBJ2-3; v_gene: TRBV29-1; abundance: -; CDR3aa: CSVRPNTDTQYF; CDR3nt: TGCAGCGTTCGACCCAACACAGATACGCAGTATTTT
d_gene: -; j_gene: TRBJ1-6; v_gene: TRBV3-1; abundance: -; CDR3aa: CASSQGGVGGSYNSPLHF; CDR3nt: TGTGCCAGCAGCCAAGGAGGAGTAGGAGGGTCCTATAATTCACCCCTCCACTTT
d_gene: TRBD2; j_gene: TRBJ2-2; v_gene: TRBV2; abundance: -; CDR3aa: CASSVSSGENTGELFF; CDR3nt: TGTGCCAGCAGTGTCTCTAGCGGGGAGAACACCGGGGAGCTGTTTTTT